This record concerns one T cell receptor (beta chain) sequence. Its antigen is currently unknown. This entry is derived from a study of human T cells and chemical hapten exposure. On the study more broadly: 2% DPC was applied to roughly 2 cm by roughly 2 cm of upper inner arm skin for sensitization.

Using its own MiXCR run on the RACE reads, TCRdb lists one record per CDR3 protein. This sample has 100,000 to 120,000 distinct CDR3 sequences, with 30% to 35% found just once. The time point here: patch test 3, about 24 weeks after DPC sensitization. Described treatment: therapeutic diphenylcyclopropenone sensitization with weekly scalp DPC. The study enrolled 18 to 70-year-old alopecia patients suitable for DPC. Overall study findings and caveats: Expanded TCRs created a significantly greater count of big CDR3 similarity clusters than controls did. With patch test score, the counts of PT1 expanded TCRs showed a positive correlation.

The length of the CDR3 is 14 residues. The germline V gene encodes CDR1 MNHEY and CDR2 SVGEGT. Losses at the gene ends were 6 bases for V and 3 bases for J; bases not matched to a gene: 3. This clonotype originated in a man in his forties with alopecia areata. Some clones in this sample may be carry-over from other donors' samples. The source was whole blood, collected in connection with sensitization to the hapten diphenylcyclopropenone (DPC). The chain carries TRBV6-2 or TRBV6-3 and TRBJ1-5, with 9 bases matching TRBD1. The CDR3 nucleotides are TGTGCCAGCAGGGGACAGGGACTCAATCAGCCCCAGCATTTT. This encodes CASRGQGLNQPQHF.